The rows below give T cell receptor beta chains drawn from one sample of a study of shared clonotypes between healthy human individuals. The assay was immunoSEQ multiplex PCR, and TCRdb's table has in-frame clones only and misses some. The sample includes about 2 million clones, about 95% of them seen just once. The sequenced material came from naive CD8+ T cells sorted from blood. Receptors originate from a young man in good health. Both conserved end residues are part of each CDR3. D genes are given only for firm matches.

d_gene	v_gene	j_gene	CDR3aa	CDR3nt
TRBD1	TRBV27	TRBJ1-2	CASSDNRGRNYGYTF	TGTGCCAGCAGTGACAACAGGGGGCGCAACTATGGCTACACCTTC
NA	TRBV19	TRBJ1-5	CASAENGNQPQHF	TGTGCCAGTGCTGAGAACGGCAATCAGCCCCAGCATTTT
NA	TRBV7-8	TRBJ2-3	CASLAILASSTDTQYF	TGTGCCAGCCTCGCCATACTGGCAAGTAGCACAGATACGCAGTATTTT
TRBD2	TRBV29-1	TRBJ2-3	CSVEGLGSGTDTQYF	TGCAGCGTTGAGGGACTAGGTAGCGGCACAGATACGCAGTATTTT
NA	TRBV11-2	TRBJ2-7	CASSLGLTAYEQYF	TGTGCCAGCAGCTTAGGGCTGACGGCATACGAGCAGTACTTC
TRBD2	TRBV7-2	TRBJ2-2	CASSLGTAGGRNTGELFF	TGTGCCAGCAGCTTAGGTACAGCGGGGGGCCGGAACACCGGGGAGCTGTTTTTT
NA	TRBV28	TRBJ2-7	CASSLGVQTYEQYF	TGTGCCAGCAGTTTGGGGGTTCAGACCTACGAGCAGTACTTC
NA	TRBV19	TRBJ2-1	CASSMGSEQFF	TGTGCCAGTAGTATGGGAAGTGAGCAGTTCTTC
NA	TRBV4-1	TRBJ2-7	CASSQIGPPAHEQYF	TGCGCCAGCAGCCAAATAGGTCCCCCGGCCCACGAGCAGTACTTC
NA	TRBV5-5	TRBJ1-5	CASSLGSYSNQPQHF	TGTGCCAGCAGCCTTGGAAGCTATAGCAATCAGCCCCAGCATTTT
NA	TRBV7-9	TRBJ2-3	CASPTDRGQLDTQYF	TGTGCCAGCCCAACCGATAGGGGCCAGTTGGATACGCAGTATTTT
NA	TRBV7-9	TRBJ1-1	CASSLANQGRTEAFF	TGTGCCAGCAGCTTAGCGAACCAGGGCCGCACTGAAGCTTTCTTT
NA	TRBV28	TRBJ2-3	CASRHTDTQYF	TGTGCCAGCAGACATACAGATACGCAGTATTTT
NA	TRBV4-1	TRBJ2-7	CASSQHSSYEQYF	TGCGCCAGCAGCCAACACAGCTCCTACGAGCAGTACTTC
TRBD2	TRBV6-1	TRBJ2-3	CASNLAGGTDTQYF	TGTGCCAGCAATCTAGCGGGGGGCACAGATACGCAGTATTTT
NA	TRBV27	TRBJ2-2	CASSLQAGELFF	TGTGCCAGCAGTTTACAGGCCGGGGAGCTGTTTTTT
TRBD1	TRBV6-5	TRBJ1-2	CASSFIRDSYGYTF	TGTGCCAGCAGTTTCATCCGGGACAGCTATGGCTACACCTTC
NA	TRBV5-6	TRBJ1-4	CASSLDIATNEKLFF	TGTGCCAGCAGCTTGGACATTGCAACTAATGAAAAACTGTTTTTT
NA	TRBV28	TRBJ2-3	CASSGGTAEGTDTQYF	TGTGCCAGCAGTGGGGGTACAGCCGAAGGCACAGATACGCAGTATTTT
NA	TRBV4-2	TRBJ2-1	CASSQFHNEQFF	TGTGCCAGCAGCCAGTTTCACAATGAGCAGTTCTTC
TRBD2	TRBV7-2	TRBJ2-1	CAVPGLAGGYYNEQFF	TGTGCCGTCCCGGGACTAGCGGGAGGATACTACAATGAGCAGTTCTTC
NA	TRBV27	TRBJ2-1	CASSFQIGFDEQFF	TGTGCCAGCAGTTTCCAGATCGGGTTCGATGAGCAGTTCTTC
NA	TRBV5-4	TRBJ2-1	CASSLGTSYSSYNEQFF	TGTGCCAGCAGCTTGGGTACTAGCTACAGCTCCTACAATGAGCAGTTCTTC
NA	TRBV28	TRBJ1-1	CASSFTGMNTEAFF	TGTGCCAGCAGCTTTACAGGGATGAACACTGAAGCTTTCTTT
NA	TRBV7-9	TRBJ2-2	CASSSLVGGELFF	TGTGCCAGCAGCTCCCTAGTGGGAGGGGAGCTGTTTTTT
TRBD2	TRBV7-6	TRBJ2-7	CASSSSSGGFNSEQYF	TGTGCCAGCAGCTCCTCTAGCGGGGGGTTCAATTCCGAGCAGTACTTC
TRBD1	TRBV9	TRBJ2-2	CASSPRTGFDTGELFF	TGTGCCAGCAGCCCCCGGACAGGGTTTGACACCGGGGAGCTGTTTTTT
NA	TRBV6-6	TRBJ2-5	CASSTGTSDVETQYF	TGTGCCAGCAGCACCGGGACATCAGACGTGGAGACCCAGTACTTC
NA	TRBV11-2	TRBJ2-3	CASSQIWGPNTDTQYF	TGTGCCAGCAGCCAAATCTGGGGGCCCAACACAGATACGCAGTATTTT
TRBD2	TRBV7-2	TRBJ2-1	CASSLALAGGWEDNEQFF	TGTGCCAGCAGCTTAGCTTTAGCGGGAGGGTGGGAGGACAATGAGCAGTTCTTC
TRBD2	TRBV9	TRBJ2-2	CASSVVRLAGPLDTGELFF	TGTGCCAGCAGCGTAGTCCGACTAGCGGGGCCACTGGACACCGGGGAGCTGTTTTTT
TRBD2	TRBV4-1	TRBJ2-1	CASSQGTSGGAYNEQFF	TGCGCCAGCAGCCAGGGGACTAGCGGGGGGGCCTACAATGAGCAGTTCTTC
TRBD2	TRBV27	TRBJ2-1	CASSNIAGGLKNEQFF	TGTGCCAGCAGTAACATAGCGGGGGGGCTGAAGAATGAGCAGTTCTTC
TRBD1	TRBV5-1	TRBJ1-2	CASSSLLSGQIYGYTF	TGCGCCAGCAGCAGCCTTTTATCGGGACAGATCTATGGCTACACCTTC
TRBD1	TRBV27	TRBJ1-4	CASRPGTGSEKLFF	TGTGCCAGCAGACCCGGGACAGGGTCTGAAAAACTGTTTTTT
NA	TRBV5-6	TRBJ1-5	CASSSDGWNQPQHF	TGTGCCAGCAGCTCGGACGGATGGAATCAGCCCCAGCATTTT
NA	TRBV14	TRBJ2-7	CASSSRPSYEQYF	TGTGCCAGCAGCTCCCGACCAAGCTACGAGCAGTACTTC
TRBD1	TRBV11-2	TRBJ2-7	CASSLGQGPSYEQYF	TGTGCCAGCAGCCTCGGACAGGGACCCTCCTACGAGCAGTACTTC
NA	TRBV2	TRBJ2-7	CASNGLEQYF	TGTGCCAGCAACGGACTAGAGCAGTACTTC